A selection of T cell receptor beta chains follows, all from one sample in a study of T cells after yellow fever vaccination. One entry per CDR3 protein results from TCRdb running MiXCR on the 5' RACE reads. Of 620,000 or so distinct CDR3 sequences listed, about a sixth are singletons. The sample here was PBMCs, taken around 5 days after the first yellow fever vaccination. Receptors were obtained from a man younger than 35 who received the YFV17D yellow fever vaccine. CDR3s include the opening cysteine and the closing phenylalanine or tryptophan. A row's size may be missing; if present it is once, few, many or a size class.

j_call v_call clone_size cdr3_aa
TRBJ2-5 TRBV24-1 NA CATSETGTVRETQYF
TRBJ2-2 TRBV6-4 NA CASSVGGTPGNTGELFF
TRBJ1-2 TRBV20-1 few CSAREGFNYGYTF
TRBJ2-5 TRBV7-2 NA CASSLGVLAGGFETQYF
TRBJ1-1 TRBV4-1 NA CASSSKYGQAGTEAFF
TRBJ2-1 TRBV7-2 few CASSLIIAGGLYNEQFF
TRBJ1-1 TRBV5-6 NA CASRGGRGLTEAFF
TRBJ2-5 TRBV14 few CASSKQLAAQETQYF
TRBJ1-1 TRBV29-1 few CSVQQTNTEAFF
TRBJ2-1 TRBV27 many CASSEGLAGSYAYNEQFF
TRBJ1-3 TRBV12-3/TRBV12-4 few CASSLLGNGNTIYF
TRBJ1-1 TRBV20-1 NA CSARESLLLSLGDTEAFF
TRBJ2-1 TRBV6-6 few CASRTGPYNEQFF
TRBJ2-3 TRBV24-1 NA CATSDYGASSTDTQYF
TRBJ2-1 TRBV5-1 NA CASSLSWTGYNEQFF
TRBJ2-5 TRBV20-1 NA CSASSGSAQYF
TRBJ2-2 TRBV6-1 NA CASSEGGHPGELFF
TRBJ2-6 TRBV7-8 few CASSLAGSDSGANVLTF
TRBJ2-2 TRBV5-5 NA CASSSRPGQGIAGELFF
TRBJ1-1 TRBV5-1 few CASSLASTGYTEAFF
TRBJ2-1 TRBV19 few CASSRGGGDYNEQFF
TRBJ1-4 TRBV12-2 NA CASRSPGSANEKLFF
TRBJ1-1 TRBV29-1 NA CSSLGVPLGVDTEAFF
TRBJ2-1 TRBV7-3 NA CASSASRSRVYNEQFF
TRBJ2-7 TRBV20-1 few CSAMTGGKIYEQYF
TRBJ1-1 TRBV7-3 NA CASSSPGSRAFF
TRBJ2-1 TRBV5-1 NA CASSFPPMSSGGLYNEQFF
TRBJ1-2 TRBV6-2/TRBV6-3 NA CASSDFGPGGGYTF
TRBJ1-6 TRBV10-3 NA CAISGRTGSSYNSPLHF